This is a list of T cell receptor beta chains from one sample in a study of blood T cell repertoires in COVID-19. Data came from immunoSEQ multiplex PCR; TCRdb stores just in-frame clones and leaves some out. The sample shows approximately 200,000 clones, around 84% of them seen only once. The material sequenced was peripheral blood. Every receptor here comes from a man aged 45-65 years with acute or convalescent COVID-19. Both conserved end residues are part of each CDR3. D genes are given only for firm matches. Expanded clones are given a class, and other clones once, few, many or no size at all.

TGTGCCAGCAGTCCAGGTCAACCGACCGATGAGCAGTTCTTC,CASSPGQPTDEQFF,NA,NA,TRBJ2-1,TRBV2
TGTGCCATCAGTGAGTCACCGGGGGCGGGGGACACTGAAGCTTTCTTT,CAISESPGAGDTEAFF,NA,NA,TRBJ1-1,TRBV10-3
TGTGCCAGTAGTCTCTCATCCCCCAGGGGCGGAGCAGATACGCAGTATTTT,CASSLSSPRGGADTQYF,NA,NA,TRBJ2-3,TRBV19
TGCGCCAGCAGCACTAGCGGTTACTTTTCGACCCAGTACTTC,CASSTSGYFSTQYF,TRBD2,NA,TRBJ2-5,TRBV5-1
TGCGCCAGCAGCTCCGGCGGGACGGAGGGGTATGGCTACACCTTC,CASSSGGTEGYGYTF,NA,NA,TRBJ1-2,TRBV5-1
TGCGCCAGCAGCTCAACAGGCTCGGTTGTGACCGGGGAGCTGTTTTTT,CASSSTGSVVTGELFF,NA,once,TRBJ2-2,TRBV5-1
TGTGCCAGCAGTGAAGCGCTGGGGGGCACTGAAGCTTTCTTT,CASSEALGGTEAFF,NA,NA,TRBJ1-1,TRBV2
TGTGCCAGCAGTTTCCGGGACAGGGACTACGAGCAGTACTTC,CASSFRDRDYEQYF,TRBD1,NA,TRBJ2-7,TRBV6-5
TGTGCCAGCAGGATTGGGACAGGGAGGCGCTACGAGCAGTACTTC,CASRIGTGRRYEQYF,TRBD1,NA,TRBJ2-7,TRBV6-5
TGCGCCAGCAGGGGCCTCACCGGGGAGCTGTTTTTT,CASRGLTGELFF,NA,NA,TRBJ2-2,TRBV5-1
TGTGCCAGCAGCCTTTCTTCTCAGGCCCCGGATTACACCTTC,CASSLSSQAPDYTF,NA,NA,TRBJ1-2,TRBV7-9
TGTGCCAGCAGCACGGACGGCAGGGGGACCCAGTACTTC,CASSTDGRGTQYF,NA,once,TRBJ2-5,TRBV5-4
TGTGCCAGCAGCCACGGCGACAGGGCCGGGTACACCTTC,CASSHGDRAGYTF,TRBD1,many,TRBJ1-2,TRBV3-1/TRBV3-2
TGCGCCAGCAGCTTGGGTGCAGGGAATGGCTACACCTTC,CASSLGAGNGYTF,NA,NA,TRBJ1-2,TRBV5-1
TGTGCCAGCAGCCCTGGGACAAAAGGATACACCGGGGAGCTGTTTTTT,CASSPGTKGYTGELFF,NA,NA,TRBJ2-2,TRBV7-2
TGCAGTGCTAGTCCCGGGACAGGGGGCTATGGCTACACCTTC,CSASPGTGGYGYTF,TRBD1,NA,TRBJ1-2,TRBV20-1
TGTGCCAGCACCCCCCAGGCTCAGGGTAATTCACCCCTCCACTTT,CASTPQAQGNSPLHF,NA,NA,TRBJ1-6,TRBV11-2
TGTGCCAGCAGCTTACCCCGGGGGTCTCAGTACCAAGAGACCCAGTACTTC,CASSLPRGSQYQETQYF,NA,NA,TRBJ2-5,TRBV7-9
TGTGCCAGCAGTTTCACCTTAGACAGGGGATATTTTATGAACACTGAAGCTTTCTTT,CASSFTLDRGYFMNTEAFF,TRBD1,NA,TRBJ1-1,TRBV27
TGCGCCAGCAGCTTCTCAGGGGAAGAGGGCTACACCTTC,CASSFSGEEGYTF,NA,NA,TRBJ1-2,TRBV5-1
TGTGCCAGTAGTCAAACAGGGGCTGGAAACACCATATATTTT,CASSQTGAGNTIYF,TRBD1,once,TRBJ1-3,TRBV19
TGTGCCAGCTCACCCACCGGGACAGGTCTATTGAACACTGAAGCTTTCTTT,CASSPTGTGLLNTEAFF,TRBD1,few,TRBJ1-1,TRBV18
TGTGCCAGCATAAACAGGGGGCTTGAAGCTTTCTTT,CASINRGLEAFF,TRBD1,NA,TRBJ1-1,TRBV6-5
TGTGCCAGCAGCCAAGCCTTAGGGGGCGTGTATGGCTACACCTTC,CASSQALGGVYGYTF,TRBD1,NA,TRBJ1-2,TRBV4-2
TGTGCCAGCAGCCTCGGGACTCGCAATGAGCAGTTCTTC,CASSLGTRNEQFF,NA,NA,TRBJ2-1,TRBV5-4
TGTGCCAGCAGTGAAGCAGCGGTTGCTGGAAACACCATATATTTT,CASSEAAVAGNTIYF,NA,NA,TRBJ1-3,TRBV6-1
TGTGCCAGCAGCTTAGCGGGACACAGCTCCTATAATTCACCCCTCCACTTT,CASSLAGHSSYNSPLHF,NA,NA,TRBJ1-6,TRBV7-6
TGTGCCAGCCGGGGGGCCAATGAGCAGTTCTTC,CASRGANEQFF,NA,few,TRBJ2-1,TRBV3-1/TRBV3-2
TGCGCCAGCAGCTGGGCCGGGACAGGGGACTATAATTCACCCCTCCACTTT,CASSWAGTGDYNSPLHF,TRBD1,NA,TRBJ1-6,TRBV5-1
TGTGCCAGCAGTGAAGGGGTAGCGGGGGGGCTGGAGACCCAGTACTTC,CASSEGVAGGLETQYF,TRBD2,NA,TRBJ2-5,TRBV6-1
TGCGCCAGCAGCCTCGCGGGCCAGGCTTTCTTT,CASSLAGQAFF,NA,NA,TRBJ1-1,TRBV5-1
TGTGCCAGCAGCTTAGATGTCCCAGGGACAGGGGGGTACTACGAGCAGTACTTC,CASSLDVPGTGGYYEQYF,TRBD1,NA,TRBJ2-7,TRBV11-2
TGTGCCAGCCGGCCCGGGGGTTGGGTGACTGAAGCTTTCTTT,CASRPGGWVTEAFF,NA,NA,TRBJ1-1,TRBV27
TGTGCCAGCAGCTCGACGCAGGGGTCGGCGTATAATTCACCCCTCCACTTT,CASSSTQGSAYNSPLHF,NA,NA,TRBJ1-6,TRBV7-9
TGTGCCAGCAGTCCCAGAGGTACCTATCCCAATGAGCAGTTCTTC,CASSPRGTYPNEQFF,NA,few,TRBJ2-1,TRBV7-9
TGTGCCAGCAGCTCAGCGACAGGGACCTCTTATGGCTACACCTTC,CASSSATGTSYGYTF,TRBD1,once,TRBJ1-2,TRBV7-9
TGTGCCAGCAGTTTCCGCGATGCAGGGGCCGGGGTGAATCAGCCCCAGCATTTT,CASSFRDAGAGVNQPQHF,NA,NA,TRBJ1-5,TRBV27
TGTGCCAGCAGTTACTCGACGGGTCAGACTGAAGCTTTCTTT,CASSYSTGQTEAFF,NA,NA,TRBJ1-1,TRBV6-6
TGTGCCAGCAGTTTCAACAGGGGACCGAATGAAAAACTGTTTTTT,CASSFNRGPNEKLFF,TRBD1,NA,TRBJ1-4,TRBV6-6
TGTGCCAGCAGCCGGGACTTCGTATGGTCACCCCTCCACTTT,CASSRDFVWSPLHF,NA,few,TRBJ1-6,TRBV6-5